This paragraph covers one TCR beta chain sequence. What it binds is not known. This CDR3 contains 17 residues. Germline trimming cut 0 bases from V and 4 bases from J; bases unmatched to any gene: 4. Germline V gives CDR1 LGHNA, CDR2 YNFKEQ. This specimen comes from a study of shared clonotypes between healthy human individuals. Authors' analysis steps: Junction-only immunoSEQ sequences carried no quality scores, so filtering differed. Assay: immunoSEQ multiplex PCR; the TCRdb copy retains only in-frame clones and omits some. That table gives V, J and clone size, and the DNA gave D and trimming. This table holds hundreds of thousands of clones, about three quarters found once. Study-wide results and caveats: Shared across a handful of donors were around 5% of the naive CD4 clonotypes. The expectation was that sequencing depth would affect clonotype sharing among donors.

It was into CD45RA+ naive and CD45RA-negative memory subsets that the CD4+ cells were split. The receptor comes from a woman aged 25 to 45 in good health. This sequence joins TRBV4-2 and TRBJ2-2; 11 bases are shared with TRBD2. The sequenced material came from memory CD4+ T cells sorted from blood. The subset here: CD45RA-negative fraction. The CDR3 coding sequence is TGTGCCAGCAGCCAAGAACTAGCGGGAGTCGGCACCGGGGAGCTGTTTTTT. Its protein is CASSQELAGVGTGELFF.